The 25 T cell receptor beta chains below come from one sample, sequenced in a study of vaccination effects on CD4 cells after COVID-19. Data came from immunoSEQ multiplex PCR; TCRdb stores just in-frame clones and leaves some out. The data show more than 60,000 clones, around 74% seen once. With approximately 10 days of culture completed, CD4+ T cells were isolated. Each participant received a vaccine that was either BNT162b2 or mRNA-1273, given as two doses. These TCRs are of unknown antigen specificity. The sample consisted of CD4+ T cells from PBMCs cultured without peptide, taken after COVID-19 vaccination. Receptor source: a human donor who received a COVID-19 vaccine.

J is TRBJ2-5 and V is TRBV12-2. TRBV12-2 is labeled a pseudogene. This CDR3 has 14 amino acids. For the CDR3, the DNA is TGTGCAAGTCGCTTAGGGTCCCCCCTCGAGACCCAGTACTTC. This codes for CASRLGSPLETQYF.

The CDR3 nucleotides read TGTGCCAGCAGTGGGGAGGATTATGGCTACACCTTC. It encodes CASSGEDYGYTF. V gene TRBV2 combines with J gene TRBJ1-2; D gene uncertain. The CDR3 contains 12 residues. Trimming shortened V by 4 bases and J by 5 bases, and 8 bases separated the two germline ends. Germline-derived CDR1 and CDR2 are SNHLY and FYNNEI.

The chain couples TRBV9 to TRBJ2-5; 7 positions agree with TRBD2. J gave up 2 bases and V 4 bases, and 11 bases lay outside the gene matches. CDR1 and CDR2 (germline): SGDLS, YYNGEE. This CDR3 is built from 16 residues. The CDR3 coding sequence is TGTGCCAGCAGCCGAAATCCTGGGGGGGTTCAAGAGACCCAGTACTTC. Protein sequence: CASSRNPGGVQETQYF.

The sample holds a few counts of this clone. The chain combines TRBV29-1 with TRBJ1-1; tentatively, D is TRBD1 (5 bases). Germline V gene data show CDR1 as SQVTM and CDR2 as ANQGSEA. The CDR3 has 12 residues. V dropped 6 bases and J dropped 4 bases, with 12 bases sitting between them. This chain's CDR3 is CSVRDEGTEAFF. In DNA form, the CDR3 reads TGCAGCGTCAGGGACGAGGGCACTGAAGCTTTCTTT.

The rearrangement joins TRBV5-1 to TRBJ1-3; unclear D gene. There are 14 residues in the CDR3. V was shortened by 0 bases and J by 0 bases, with 4 bases between the two germline ends. The germline gives CDR1 SGHRS, CDR2 YFSETQ. The CDR3: CASSLDFSGNTIYF. The CDR3, as DNA: TGCGCCAGCAGCTTGGACTTCTCTGGAAACACCATATATTTT. Filled out from reference TRBV5-1 and TRBJ1-3, the complete variable domain reads KAGVTQTPRYLIKTRGQQVTLSCSPISGHRSVSWYQQTPGQGLQFLFEYFSETQRNKGNFPGRFSGRQFSNSRSEMNVSTLELGDSALYLCASSLDFSGNTIYFGEGSWLTVV.

V gene TRBV5-1 combines with J gene TRBJ1-3; tentatively, D is TRBD1 (5 bases). The CDR3 extends over 16 amino acids. Trimming stripped 2 bases from V and 4 bases from J, with 16 bases between. The V gene's germline CDR1 is SGHRS and CDR2 YFSETQ. The CDR3 DNA is TGCGCCAGCAGCTTCAATCCGGGACCGGGGGGAAACACCATATATTTT. Encoded protein: CASSFNPGPGGNTIYF.

This sequence joins TRBV5-1 and TRBJ2-3; the D gene is possibly TRBD1 (6 bases). This CDR3 has 14 amino acids. V was cut by 3 bases and J by 2 bases, with 10 bases left in between. Germline assignment: CDR1 SGHRS and CDR2 YFSETQ. DNA for the CDR3: TGCGCCAGCAGCTCGGGACATACCACAGATACGCAGTATTTT. This gives the protein CASSSGHTTDTQYF.

With respect to this clone: The same CDR3 is also encoded by other DNA sequences in this sample. V usage is TRBV28 and J usage is TRBJ1-2; possible D gene TRBD1, 6 bases. Germline V CDR1 and CDR2: MDHEN, SYDVKM. The CDR3 is 12 residues long. The V end was cut by 5 bases, the J end by 5 bases, with 9 bases between. CDR3 sequence reads: CASSGGRYGYTF. The CDR3 DNA reads TGTGCCAGCAGTGGGGGGCGGTATGGCTACACCTTC.

CDR3 amino acids: CASSFQTGDTEAFF. CDR3 in DNA: TGTGCCAGCTCCTTCCAGACGGGGGACACTGAAGCTTTCTTT. J is TRBJ1-1 and V is TRBV18; possible D gene TRBD1, 5 bases. The V end was cut by 6 bases, the J end by 3 bases, with 14 bases between. Germline values: CDR1 KGHSH, CDR2 LQKENI. The CDR3 loop spans 14 amino acids.

This rearrangement joins TRBV5-8 to TRBJ2-2, with 10 nucleotides matching TRBD2. The CDR3 runs to 16 residues. Germline assignment: CDR1 SGHTS and CDR2 YDEGEE. The J segment lost 2 bases and the V segment lost 4 bases, leaving 5 bases of the junction unmatched. The CDR3 loop is CASSHRLAGNTGELFF. CDR3 nucleotide sequence: TGTGCCAGCAGCCATAGACTAGCGGGCAACACCGGGGAGCTGTTTTTT.

CDR3 region: CASSYLAGPGYGYTF. Here the CDR3 DNA reads TGTGCCAGCAGTTACCTAGCAGGGCCGGGCTATGGCTACACCTTC. The chain has TRBV6-5 and TRBJ1-2; D perhaps matches TRBD1 (5 bases). The CDR3 length is 15 residues. Per germline, CDR1 MNHEY and CDR2 SVGAGI. V was pared by 2 bases and J by 4 bases, with 14 bases between.

The V and J genes are TRBV7-2 and TRBJ1-5; D gene uncertain. There are 13 residues in the CDR3. CDR1 and CDR2 (germline): SGHTA, FQGNSA. V gave up 6 bases and J gave up 4 bases, with 10 bases separating them. The CDR3 nucleotides are TGTGCCAGCAGAGGAGCGGGGAATCAGCCCCAGCATTTT. Translated, it gives CASRGAGNQPQHF.

The CDR3 protein is CASSPVDGTEQYV. The DNA of the CDR3 is TGTGCCAGCAGCCCCGTTGACGGTACCGAGCAGTACGTC. This sequence joins TRBV5-6 and TRBJ2-7, with no clear D. The germline V gene has CDR1 SGHDT and CDR2 YYEEEE. This CDR3 is 13 amino acids long. The V and J ends lost 4 bases and 6 bases respectively, with 14 bases between them.

The chain uses TRBV2 and TRBJ1-1; TRBD1 is a possible D gene (5 bases). The V end was cut by 7 bases, the J end by 9 bases, with 15 bases between. The CDR3 covers 12 residues. Germline CDR1 and CDR2: SNHLY and FYNNEI. The CDR3 DNA is TGTGCCAGCACACCTACCGGGGGGAAAGCTTTCTTT. Amino acids: CASTPTGGKAFF.

V and J are TRBV21-1 and TRBJ1-5. TRBV21-1 is flagged as a pseudogene. The CDR3 is 14 residues long. For the CDR3, the DNA is TGTGCCAGCAGCAGTCAAGACAGCAATCAGCCCCAGCATTTT. This encodes CASSSQDSNQPQHF.

Comment on this clone: At one end the junction does not follow the germline gene, possibly because of a read error. The chain carries TRBV5-5 and TRBJ1-6; D perhaps matches TRBD1 (5 bases). The germline V gene encodes CDR1 SGHKS and CDR2 YYEKEE (reference sequence). The CDR3 runs to 13 residues. This CDR3 is CASSLGGTSSLHF. The CDR3 nucleotides are TGTGCCAGCAGCCTCGGCGGGACTTCATCCCTCCACTTT.

This clone was detected once. The chain uses TRBV18 and TRBJ1-4; D is ambiguous. Germline V gives CDR1 KGHSH, CDR2 LQKENI. The CDR3 covers 15 residues. Between the trimmed V and J ends, which lost 6 bases and 0 bases, there was a span of 11 bases. CDR3 amino acids: CASSRSEATNEKLFF. The CDR3 coding sequence is TGTGCCAGCTCTCGATCAGAAGCAACTAATGAAAAACTGTTTTTT.

This chain connects TRBV5-1 to TRBJ2-2; weak D call: TRBD2 (5 bases). From germline, CDR1 is SGHRS and CDR2 YFSETQ. The CDR3 is made up of 16 amino acids. Trimming left V 4 bases short and J 2 bases short, with 15 bases between. Here the CDR3 DNA reads TGCGCCAGCAGCCTGCTAGGGAGACTAAACACCGGGGAGCTGTTTTTT. It specifies CASSLLGRLNTGELFF.

The J gene is TRBJ2-3, the V gene TRBV5-1, with D perhaps matching TRBD1 or TRBD2 (7 bases each). V gave up 3 bases and J gave up 4 bases, with 12 bases separating them. The CDR3 is 14 amino acids. Germline lookup yields CDR1 SGHRS and CDR2 YFSETQ. This chain's CDR3 is CASSWDSGADTQYF. The CDR3 DNA sequence: TGCGCCAGCAGCTGGGACAGCGGGGCAGATACGCAGTATTTT. Full variable domain (rest looked up from reference TRBV5-1 and TRBJ2-3): KAGVTQTPRYLIKTRGQQVTLSCSPISGHRSVSWYQQTPGQGLQFLFEYFSETQRNKGNFPGRFSGRQFSNSRSEMNVSTLELGDSALYLCASSWDSGADTQYFGPGTRLTVL.

The chain couples TRBV7-8 to TRBJ1-6, with a possible D match to TRBD1 (6 bases). Germline values: CDR1 SGHVS, CDR2 FQNEAQ. The length of the CDR3 is 14 residues. V dropped 7 bases and J dropped 4 bases, with 11 bases sitting between them. Written as DNA, the CDR3 is TGTGCCAGCACGATTACAGGGTATAATTCACCCCTCCACTTT. Its translation is CASTITGYNSPLHF.

The J gene is TRBJ1-6, the V gene TRBV13, with D perhaps TRBD1 (5 bases). The CDR3 consists of 15 residues. V dropped 1 base and J dropped 6 bases, with 10 bases sitting between them. Germline CDR1 reads PRHDT; CDR2 reads FYEKMQ (reference sequence). CDR3 nucleotides: TGTGCCAGCAGCTTAGTTTTGGGGGGTAATTCACCCCTCCACTTT. Protein product: CASSLVLGGNSPLHF.

J is TRBJ2-5 and V is TRBV7-2; a weak D match, TRBD2 (5 bases). This CDR3 is built from 13 residues. V gave up 1 base and J gave up 5 bases, with 8 bases separating them. Germline V CDR1 and CDR2: SGHTA, FQGNSA. CDR3: CASSLGAGETQYF. The CDR3 DNA is TGTGCCAGCAGCTTAGGGGCGGGTGAGACCCAGTACTTC.

This clone has a handful of counts. J is TRBJ1-1 and V is TRBV18; unclear D gene. The CDR3 contains 14 residues. Between the trimmed V and J ends, which lost 2 bases and 1 base, there was a span of 8 bases. The germline gives CDR1 KGHSH, CDR2 LQKENI. CDR3 protein: CASSPNLGNTEAFF. CDR3 nucleotides: TGTGCCAGCTCACCAAATCTGGGGAACACTGAAGCTTTCTTT.

The chain combines TRBV5-1 with TRBJ1-1; 7 bases line up with TRBD1. From germline, CDR1 is SGHRS and CDR2 YFSETQ. Trimming removed 4 bases from V and 0 bases from J; junction bases left unmatched: 9. This CDR3 is 16 amino acids long. The CDR3 DNA sequence: TGCGCCAGCAGCCGATCAGGGGGGGGCATGAACACTGAAGCTTTCTTT. Its protein is CASSRSGGGMNTEAFF.

A single count supports this clone. The chain joins TRBV5-1 to TRBJ1-1; D not resolved. The CDR3 has 13 amino acids. Germline V gives CDR1 SGHRS, CDR2 YFSETQ. Trimming pared 0 bases from V and 6 bases from J, leaving 9 bases between. The chain's CDR3 is CASSLESGPEAFF. The CDR3 DNA sequence: TGCGCCAGCAGCTTGGAATCAGGTCCTGAAGCTTTCTTT. Based on the CDR3 plus reference TRBV5-1 and TRBJ1-1, the full variable domain is KAGVTQTPRYLIKTRGQQVTLSCSPISGHRSVSWYQQTPGQGLQFLFEYFSETQRNKGNFPGRFSGRQFSNSRSEMNVSTLELGDSALYLCASSLESGPEAFFGQGTRLTVV.